A selection of T cell receptor beta chains follows, all from one sample in a study of cytomegalovirus exposure and HLA in healthy donors. Repertoires were generated with immunoSEQ multiplex PCR, while TCRdb's copy carries only in-frame clones and drops some. The table includes about 66,000 clones, 95% to 96% detected once. Sequencing was carried out using PBMCs. Source of these receptors: a man aged 18 to 29 in good health and CMV-seronegative. CDR3s include the opening cysteine and the closing phenylalanine or tryptophan. A D gene is named only where the DNA matches it firmly. Rows may omit the clone size; those that give it use once, few, many or a size class.

v_call	clone_size	cdr3_length	d_call	j_call	cdr3_aa	cdr3_nt
TRBV9	.	12	.	TRBJ1-1	CASSSAGTEAFF	TGTGCCAGCAGCTCCGCCGGGACTGAAGCTTTCTTT
TRBV7-2	.	15	.	TRBJ1-3	CASSPPGYSGNTIYF	TGTGCCAGCAGCCCTCCGGGATACTCTGGAAACACCATATATTTT
TRBV4-2	.	16	TRBD2	TRBJ2-5	CASSQGSASGQETQYF	TGTGCCAGCAGCCAAGGGTCGGCTAGCGGTCAAGAGACCCAGTACTTC
TRBV2	.	15	.	TRBJ2-7	CASSLETGESYEQYF	TGTGCCAGCAGTCTCGAGACGGGGGAATCCTACGAGCAGTACTTC
TRBV2	.	14	TRBD2	TRBJ2-7	CASSLPGLAYEQYF	TGTGCCAGCAGCCTCCCGGGACTAGCTTACGAGCAGTACTTC
TRBV30	.	12	.	TRBJ1-1	CAWSGVTDEAFF	TGTGCCTGGAGTGGAGTGACAGATGAAGCTTTCTTT
TRBV6-1	.	14	.	TRBJ1-2	CASKEDSLNYGYTF	TGTGCCAGCAAGGAGGACAGCCTCAACTATGGCTACACCTTC
TRBV28	.	14	TRBD2	TRBJ2-7	CASKLAGALYEQYF	TGTGCTAGCAAATTAGCGGGAGCCCTCTACGAGCAGTACTTC
TRBV5-6	.	14	.	TRBJ2-1	CASSLGQAYNEQFF	TGTGCCAGCAGCTTGGGACAGGCCTACAATGAGCAGTTCTTC
TRBV21-1	once	15	.	TRBJ2-1	CASSSRDSSYNEQFF	TGTGCCAGCAGCTCCCGGGACTCATCCTACAATGAGCAGTTCTTC
TRBV30	.	14	.	TRBJ1-1	CAWRSRDLNTEAFF	TGTGCCTGGAGGAGCCGGGACTTGAACACTGAAGCTTTCTTT
TRBV4-3	.	14	.	TRBJ2-1	CASSQEAVSREQFF	TGCGCCAGCAGCCAAGAAGCGGTAAGTCGTGAGCAGTTCTTC
TRBV29-1	.	13	TRBD1	TRBJ2-7	CSAMGQGAFEQYF	TGCAGCGCTATGGGACAGGGGGCTTTCGAGCAGTACTTC
TRBV5-1	.	16	TRBD2	TRBJ2-1	CASSLVGTSFLNEQFF	TGCGCCAGCAGCTTGGTTGGGACTAGTTTTTTGAATGAGCAGTTCTTC
TRBV7-9	.	13	.	TRBJ2-7	CASSSEISYEQYF	TGTGCCAGCAGCTCGGAGATCTCCTACGAGCAGTACTTC
TRBV27	.	14	TRBD1	TRBJ1-1	CASRRDRAGTEAFF	TGTGCCAGCAGGAGGGACAGGGCTGGAACTGAAGCTTTCTTT
TRBV21-1	.	12	.	TRBJ2-7	CASSKEGIEQYF	TGTGCCAGCTCAAAGGAGGGGATCGAGCAGTACTTC
TRBV10-3	once	15	.	TRBJ2-1	CAISAASPPADEQFF	TGTGCCATCAGTGCGGCTAGCCCCCCCGCGGATGAGCAGTTCTTC
TRBV19	.	14	.	TRBJ2-7	CASSIRDSSYEQYF	TGTGCCAGTAGTATTCGGGACTCCTCCTACGAGCAGTACTTC
TRBV19	.	13	.	TRBJ1-1	CASSPFSWPEAFF	TGTGCCAGTAGCCCATTCTCGTGGCCTGAAGCTTTCTTT
TRBV27	.	15	TRBD2	TRBJ2-1	CASSLSLAVYNEQFF	TGTGCCAGCAGTTTATCACTAGCGGTTTACAATGAGCAGTTCTTC
TRBV19	.	13	.	TRBJ1-5	CASIGDYHQPQHF	TGTGCCAGTATAGGCGACTACCATCAGCCCCAGCATTTT
TRBV28	.	11	.	TRBJ2-7	CASTQGFEQYF	TGTGCCAGCACCCAGGGGTTCGAGCAGTACTTC
TRBV12-1	.	16	.	TRBJ2-7	CASSFVCGTSFYEQYF	TGTGCCAGCAGCTTTGTTTGTGGGACATCTTTTTACGAGCAGTACTTC
TRBV7-2	.	15	.	TRBJ2-2	CASSLAGASTGELFF	TGTGCCAGCAGCTTAGCCGGTGCTTCGACCGGGGAGCTGTTTTTT
TRBV14	.	15	TRBD2	TRBJ2-1	CASSQMRELYNEQFF	TGTGCCAGCAGCCAAATGCGGGAGTTATACAATGAGCAGTTCTTC
TRBV30	.	14	.	TRBJ1-5	CAWSVGQGNQPQHF	TGTGCCTGGAGTGTAGGGCAGGGAAATCAGCCCCAGCATTTT
TRBV6-5	.	16	TRBD1	TRBJ1-6	CASSYSRDRVGSPLHF	TGTGCCAGCAGTTACTCGAGGGACAGGGTTGGTTCACCCCTCCACTTT
TRBV29-1	.	15	TRBD1	TRBJ2-1	CSVTTGTGTYNEQFF	TGCAGCGTTACAACCGGGACAGGGACCTACAATGAGCAGTTCTTC
TRBV7-6	.	15	.	TRBJ2-1	CASSLGTAGTNEQFF	TGTGCCAGCAGCTTAGGGACGGCGGGAACCAATGAGCAGTTCTTC
TRBV4-2	.	16	TRBD2	TRBJ2-1	CASSQDIGLAGDEQFF	TGTGCCAGCAGCCAAGATATAGGACTAGCGGGAGATGAGCAGTTCTTC
TRBV5-8	.	15	TRBD1	TRBJ2-7	CASSLDSGQGAEQYF	TGTGCCAGCAGCTTGGATTCGGGACAGGGGGCCGAGCAGTACTTC
TRBV6-5	.	13	TRBD1	TRBJ2-7	CASRMDRGYEQYF	TGTGCCAGCAGAATGGACAGGGGTTACGAGCAGTACTTC
TRBV5-5	.	15	.	TRBJ2-5	CASSLRPAGRETQYF	TGTGCCAGCAGCTTGAGGCCCGCAGGGAGGGAGACCCAGTACTTC
TRBV7-2	.	14	.	TRBJ2-4	CASSYTSHGQIQYF	TGTGCCAGCAGTTATACAAGCCACGGACAGATTCAGTACTTC
TRBV25-1	.	14	.	TRBJ2-1	CASSEDGKYNEQFF	TGTGCCAGCAGTGAAGACGGGAAATACAATGAGCAGTTCTTC
TRBV18	.	17	TRBD1	TRBJ2-7	CASSPRWGDRGSYEQYF	TGTGCCAGCTCACCACGATGGGGGGACAGGGGGTCCTACGAGCAGTACTTC
TRBV6-1	.	14	.	TRBJ1-1	CASRVKSMNTEAFF	TGTGCCAGCAGGGTGAAAAGCATGAACACTGAAGCTTTCTTT
TRBV11-1	.	17	TRBD1	TRBJ2-7	CASSTTGQGTSSYEQYF	TGTGCCAGCAGCACCACGGGACAGGGCACCAGCTCCTACGAGCAGTACTTC
TRBV4-3	.	16	.	TRBJ2-5	CASSLTGQTNQETQYF	TGCGCCAGCAGCCTAACCGGACAGACTAACCAAGAGACCCAGTACTTC
TRBV29-1	.	15	.	TRBJ1-2	CSVAKSDSNNYGYTF	TGCAGCGTTGCTAAATCGGACAGCAATAACTATGGCTACACCTTC
TRBV30	.	16	TRBD2	TRBJ2-3	CAWNPRLAGGPDTQYF	TGTGCCTGGAATCCCCGACTAGCGGGAGGGCCAGATACGCAGTATTTT
TRBV6-5	.	15	TRBD1	TRBJ2-7	CASSSRDSGVYEQYF	TGTGCCAGCAGTTCCCGGGACAGTGGGGTCTACGAGCAGTACTTC
TRBV9	.	16	TRBD2	TRBJ2-3	CASSLAGGSSTDTQYF	TGTGCCAGCAGTTTAGCGGGAGGGTCTAGCACAGATACGCAGTATTTT
TRBV29-1	.	17	TRBD1	TRBJ2-1	CSVEDPPGQGYSNEQFF	TGCAGCGTTGAAGATCCGCCGGGACAGGGGTACTCCAATGAGCAGTTCTTC
TRBV30	once	12	.	TRBJ2-3	CAWDSHTDTQYF	TGTGCCTGGGATAGCCACACAGATACGCAGTATTTT
TRBV7-9	.	13	.	TRBJ2-7	CASSLTQGYEQYF	TGTGCCAGCAGCCTCACACAGGGCTACGAGCAGTACTTC